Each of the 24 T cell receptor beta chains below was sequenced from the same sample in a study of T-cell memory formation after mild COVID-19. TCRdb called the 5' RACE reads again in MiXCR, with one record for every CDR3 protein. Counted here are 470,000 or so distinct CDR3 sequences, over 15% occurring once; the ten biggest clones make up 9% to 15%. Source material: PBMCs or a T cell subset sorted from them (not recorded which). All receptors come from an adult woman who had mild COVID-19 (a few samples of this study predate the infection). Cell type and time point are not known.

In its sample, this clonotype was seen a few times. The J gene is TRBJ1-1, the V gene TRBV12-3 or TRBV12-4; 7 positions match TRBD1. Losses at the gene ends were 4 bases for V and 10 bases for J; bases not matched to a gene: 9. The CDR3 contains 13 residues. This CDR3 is CASSYLGGGGAFF. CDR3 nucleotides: TGTGCCAGCAGTTACCTAGGGGGCGGAGGAGCTTTCTTT.

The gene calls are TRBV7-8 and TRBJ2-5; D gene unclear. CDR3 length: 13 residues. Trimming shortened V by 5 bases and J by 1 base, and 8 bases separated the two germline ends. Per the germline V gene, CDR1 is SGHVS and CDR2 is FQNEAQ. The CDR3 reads CASSHPLQETQYF. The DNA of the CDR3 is TGTGCCAGCAGCCATCCCCTCCAAGAGACCCAGTACTTC.

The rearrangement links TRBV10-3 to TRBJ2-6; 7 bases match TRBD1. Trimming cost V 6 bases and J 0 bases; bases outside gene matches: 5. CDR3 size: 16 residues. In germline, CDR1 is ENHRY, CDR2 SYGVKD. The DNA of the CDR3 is TGTGCCATCAGCCCGACAGGGCCCTCTGGGGCCAACGTCCTGACTTTC. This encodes CAISPTGPSGANVLTF.

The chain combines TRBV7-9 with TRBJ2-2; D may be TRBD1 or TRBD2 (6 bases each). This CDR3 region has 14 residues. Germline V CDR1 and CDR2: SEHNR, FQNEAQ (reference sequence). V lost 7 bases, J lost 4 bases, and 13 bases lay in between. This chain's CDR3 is CASKGGLGTGELFF. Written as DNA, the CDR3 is TGTGCCAGCAAAGGGGGGCTAGGCACCGGGGAGCTGTTTTTT.

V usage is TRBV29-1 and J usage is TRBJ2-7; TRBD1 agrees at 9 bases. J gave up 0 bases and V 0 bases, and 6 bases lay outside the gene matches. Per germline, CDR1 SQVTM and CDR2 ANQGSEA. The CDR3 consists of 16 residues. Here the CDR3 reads CSVEEWGQGPSYEQYF. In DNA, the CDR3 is TGCAGCGTTGAAGAGTGGGGACAGGGACCCTCCTACGAGCAGTACTTC.

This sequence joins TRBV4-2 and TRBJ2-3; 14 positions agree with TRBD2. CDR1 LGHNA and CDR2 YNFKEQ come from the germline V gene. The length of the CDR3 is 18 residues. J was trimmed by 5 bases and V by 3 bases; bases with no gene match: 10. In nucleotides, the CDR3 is TGTGCCAGCAGCCAGGCTGGACTAGCGGGGGGCCTGGGAGATACGCAGTATTTT. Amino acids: CASSQAGLAGGLGDTQYF.

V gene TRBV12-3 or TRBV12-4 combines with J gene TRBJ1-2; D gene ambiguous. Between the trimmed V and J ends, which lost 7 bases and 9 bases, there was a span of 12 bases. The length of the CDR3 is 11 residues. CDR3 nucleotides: TGTGCCAGCACTCTGGACGGGAGCTACACCTTC. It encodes CASTLDGSYTF.

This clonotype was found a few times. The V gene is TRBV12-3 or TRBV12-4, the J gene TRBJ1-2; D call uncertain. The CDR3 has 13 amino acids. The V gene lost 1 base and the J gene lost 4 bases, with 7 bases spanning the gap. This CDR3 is CASSLVAGYGYTF. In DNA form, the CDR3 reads TGTGCCAGCAGTTTAGTGGCTGGCTATGGCTACACCTTC.

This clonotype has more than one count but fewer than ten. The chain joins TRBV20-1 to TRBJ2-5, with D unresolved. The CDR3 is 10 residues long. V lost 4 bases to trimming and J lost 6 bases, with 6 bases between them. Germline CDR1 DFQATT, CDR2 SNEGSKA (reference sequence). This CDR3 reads CSAKAKTQYF. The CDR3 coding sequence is TGCAGTGCTAAAGCAAAGACCCAGTACTTC.

CDR3 residues: CASSLTSALRETQYF. The CDR3 nucleotides read TGTGCCAGCAGTTTAACTAGCGCTCTTCGGGAGACCCAGTACTTC. The V call is TRBV7-2, the J call TRBJ2-5; 7 bases map to TRBD2. J lost 5 bases, V lost 6 bases, and 12 bases had no gene match. The CDR3 loop spans 15 amino acids. Germline V CDR1 and CDR2: SGHTA, FQGNSA.

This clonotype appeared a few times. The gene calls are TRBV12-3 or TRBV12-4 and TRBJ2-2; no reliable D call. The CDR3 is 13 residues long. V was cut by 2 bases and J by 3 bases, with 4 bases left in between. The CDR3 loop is CASSLFDTGELFF. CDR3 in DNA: TGTGCCAGCAGTTTATTCGACACCGGGGAGCTGTTTTTT.

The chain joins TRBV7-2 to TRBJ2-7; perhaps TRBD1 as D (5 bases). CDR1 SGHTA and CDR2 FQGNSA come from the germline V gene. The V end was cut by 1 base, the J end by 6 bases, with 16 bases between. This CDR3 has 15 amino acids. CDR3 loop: CASSLEPGSVLEQYF. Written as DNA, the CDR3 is TGTGCCAGCAGCTTAGAACCAGGGTCCGTTCTCGAGCAGTACTTC.

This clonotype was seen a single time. CDR3 region: CASSISQSYEQYF. The CDR3, as DNA: TGTGCCAGTAGTATATCACAGTCCTACGAGCAGTACTTC. The J gene is TRBJ2-7, the V gene TRBV19; D remains unclear. V was shortened by 2 bases and J by 1 base, with 6 bases between the two germline ends. The CDR3 is 13 amino acids. Per the germline V gene, CDR1 is LNHDA and CDR2 is SQIVND (reference sequence).

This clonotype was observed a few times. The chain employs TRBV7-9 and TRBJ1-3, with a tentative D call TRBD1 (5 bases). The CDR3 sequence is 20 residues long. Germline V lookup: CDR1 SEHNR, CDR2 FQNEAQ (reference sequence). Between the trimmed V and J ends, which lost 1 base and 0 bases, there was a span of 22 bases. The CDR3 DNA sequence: TGTGCCAGCAGCTTAGGGTTGTGGGGCCCGGGAGGAGGCTCTGGAAACACCATATATTTT. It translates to CASSLGLWGPGGGSGNTIYF.

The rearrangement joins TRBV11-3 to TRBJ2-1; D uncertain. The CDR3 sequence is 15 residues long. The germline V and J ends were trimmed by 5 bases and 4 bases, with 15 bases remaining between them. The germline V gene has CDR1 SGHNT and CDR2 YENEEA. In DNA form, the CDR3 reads TGTGCCAGCAGCCTTGGTGGGCGAATATACAATGAGCAGTTCTTC. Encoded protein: CASSLGGRIYNEQFF.

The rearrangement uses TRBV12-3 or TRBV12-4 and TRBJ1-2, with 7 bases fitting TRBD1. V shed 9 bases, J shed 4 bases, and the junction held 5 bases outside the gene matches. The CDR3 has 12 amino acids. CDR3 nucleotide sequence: TGTGCCAGTACCGGGACAGCCTATGGCTACACCTTC. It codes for CASTGTAYGYTF.

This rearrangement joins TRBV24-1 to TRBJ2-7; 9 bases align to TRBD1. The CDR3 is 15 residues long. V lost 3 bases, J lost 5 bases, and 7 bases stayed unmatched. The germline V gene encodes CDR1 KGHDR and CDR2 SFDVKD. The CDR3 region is CATSDDRDRVHEQYF. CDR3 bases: TGTGCCACCAGTGATGACCGGGACAGGGTCCACGAGCAGTACTTC.

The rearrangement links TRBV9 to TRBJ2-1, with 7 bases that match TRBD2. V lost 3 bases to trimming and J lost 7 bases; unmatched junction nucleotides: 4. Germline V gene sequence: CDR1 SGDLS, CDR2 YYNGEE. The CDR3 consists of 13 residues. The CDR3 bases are TGTGCCAGCAGCGGAGCGGGGAGTAATGAGCAGTTCTTC. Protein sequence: CASSGAGSNEQFF.

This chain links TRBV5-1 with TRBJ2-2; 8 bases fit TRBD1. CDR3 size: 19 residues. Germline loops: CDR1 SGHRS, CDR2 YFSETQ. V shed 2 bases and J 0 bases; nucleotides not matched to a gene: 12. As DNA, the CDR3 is TGCGCCAGCAGCTTCGGGAGTCAGGGGGCCAGCGCGAACACCGGGGAGCTGTTTTTT. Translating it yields CASSFGSQGASANTGELFF.

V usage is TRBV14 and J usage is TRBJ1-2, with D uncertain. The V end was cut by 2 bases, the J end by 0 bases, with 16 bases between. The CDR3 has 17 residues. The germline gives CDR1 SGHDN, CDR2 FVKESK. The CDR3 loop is CASSQIGVLGANYGYTF. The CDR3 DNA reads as TGTGCCAGCAGCCAAATTGGTGTCCTTGGGGCTAACTATGGCTACACCTTC. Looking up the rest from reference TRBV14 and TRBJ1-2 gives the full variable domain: EAGVTQFPSHSVIEKGQTVTLRCDPISGHDNLYWYRRVMGKEIKFLLHFVKESKQDESGMPNNRFLAERTGGTYSTLKVQPAELEDSGVYFCASSQIGVLGANYGYTFGSGTRLTVV.

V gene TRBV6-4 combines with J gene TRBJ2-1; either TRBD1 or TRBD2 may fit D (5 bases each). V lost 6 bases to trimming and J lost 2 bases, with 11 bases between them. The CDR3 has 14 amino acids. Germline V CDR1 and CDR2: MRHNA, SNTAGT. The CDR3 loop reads CASSEGPTYNEQFF. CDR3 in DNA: TGTGCCAGCAGCGAGGGGCCAACCTACAATGAGCAGTTCTTC.

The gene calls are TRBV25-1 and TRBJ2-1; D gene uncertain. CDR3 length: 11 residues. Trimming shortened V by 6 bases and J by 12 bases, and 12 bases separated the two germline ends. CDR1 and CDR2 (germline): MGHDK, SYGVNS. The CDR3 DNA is TGTGCCAGCAGCCCCTCGGTCTCGCAGTTCTTC. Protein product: CASSPSVSQFF.

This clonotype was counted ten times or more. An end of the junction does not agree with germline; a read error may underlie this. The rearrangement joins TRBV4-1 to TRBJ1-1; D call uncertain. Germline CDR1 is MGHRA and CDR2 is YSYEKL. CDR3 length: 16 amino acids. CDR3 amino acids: CASSQVGRTMKTEAFF. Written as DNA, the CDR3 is TGCGCCAGCAGCCAAGTGGGGAGAACAATGAAAACTGAAGCTTTCTTT.

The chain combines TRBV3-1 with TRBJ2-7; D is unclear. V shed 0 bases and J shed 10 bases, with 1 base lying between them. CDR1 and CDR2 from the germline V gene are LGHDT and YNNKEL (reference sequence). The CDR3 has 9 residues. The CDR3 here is CASSQDQYF. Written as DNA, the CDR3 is TGTGCCAGCAGCCAAGACCAGTACTTC.